This is a list of T cell receptor beta chains from one sample in a study of OX40 agonist ivuxolimab in advanced cancers. Profiled with immunoSEQ multiplex PCR; TCRdb holds only in-frame clones, not every one. The sample carries approximately 50,000 clones, around nine tenths recorded once. This sample comprised CD4+ or CD8+ T cells sorted from blood, obtained in a trial of the OX40 agonist ivuxolimab. The receptors were gathered from an adult with an advanced solid tumor such as melanoma, head and neck, liver or kidney cancer. Both conserved end residues are part of each CDR3.

V gene	J gene	CDR3 protein
TRBV10-2	TRBJ2-1	CASSETLRDLYNEQFF
TRBV6-6	TRBJ2-2	CASSLRGGTGELFF
TRBV7-3	TRBJ2-3	CASSLGLAGDTQYF
TRBV7-8	TRBJ1-1	CASSLVSGPGGFYGEAFF
TRBV19	TRBJ1-2	CASSAPGRWGGYTF
TRBV18	TRBJ2-1	CASSTGTSGSFHEQFF
TRBV7-2	TRBJ2-1	CASSLTREPYNEQFF
TRBV30	TRBJ1-1	CASQGPGGFTEAFF
TRBV12-5	TRBJ2-3	CASGLNTDTQYF
TRBV28	TRBJ2-5	CASSPTGTQETQYF
TRBV28	TRBJ1-4	CASYNRVIEKLFF
TRBV7-3	TRBJ2-7	CASSLGLAGSYEQYF
TRBV7-8	TRBJ1-1	CASSLGAGNTEAFF
TRBV7-2	TRBJ2-5	CASSLGAGETQYF
TRBV12-2	TRBJ2-2	CASRLARRYNTGELFF
TRBV7-2	TRBJ2-7	CASSPSGQGFTYEQYF
TRBV4-3	TRBJ1-2	CASSQAGAPESRGYTF
TRBV19	TRBJ1-5	CASGWGANQPQHF
TRBV5-5	TRBJ2-7	CASSLTVLGEGEQYF
TRBV27	TRBJ1-2	CASSSAGRGYTF
TRBV11-2	TRBJ1-2	CASSLYRGLNYGYTF
TRBV19	TRBJ2-6	CASSMRVSGANVLTF
TRBV6-1	TRBJ1-2	CASSARQGSQGYTF
TRBV7-6	TRBJ2-2	CASHRGTARGGELFF
TRBV27	TRBJ2-1	CASRPGERPYNEQFF
TRBV7-2	TRBJ2-5	CASSPGLASETQYF
TRBV13	TRBJ2-5	CASSSGLAGETQYF
TRBV5-1	TRBJ2-1	CASSLASLGSYNEQFF
TRBV11-2	TRBJ2-7	CASSSGTSGSRYEQYF
TRBV9	TRBJ2-2	CASSVQGSANTGELFF
TRBV7-3	TRBJ2-1	CASSLKGDPSSYNEQFF